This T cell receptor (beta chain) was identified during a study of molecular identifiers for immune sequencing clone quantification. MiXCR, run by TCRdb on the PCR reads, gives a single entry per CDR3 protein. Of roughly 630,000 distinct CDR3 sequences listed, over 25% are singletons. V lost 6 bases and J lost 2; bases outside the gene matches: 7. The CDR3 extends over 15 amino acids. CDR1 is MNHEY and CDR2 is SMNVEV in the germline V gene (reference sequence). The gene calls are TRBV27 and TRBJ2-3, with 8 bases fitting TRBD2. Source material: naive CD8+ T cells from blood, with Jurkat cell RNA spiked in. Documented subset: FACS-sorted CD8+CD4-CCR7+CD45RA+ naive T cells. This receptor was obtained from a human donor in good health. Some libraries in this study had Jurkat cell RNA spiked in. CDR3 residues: CASRTGTRHTDTQYF. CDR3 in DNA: TGTGCCAGCAGGACCGGGACTAGACACACAGATACGCAGTATTTT.